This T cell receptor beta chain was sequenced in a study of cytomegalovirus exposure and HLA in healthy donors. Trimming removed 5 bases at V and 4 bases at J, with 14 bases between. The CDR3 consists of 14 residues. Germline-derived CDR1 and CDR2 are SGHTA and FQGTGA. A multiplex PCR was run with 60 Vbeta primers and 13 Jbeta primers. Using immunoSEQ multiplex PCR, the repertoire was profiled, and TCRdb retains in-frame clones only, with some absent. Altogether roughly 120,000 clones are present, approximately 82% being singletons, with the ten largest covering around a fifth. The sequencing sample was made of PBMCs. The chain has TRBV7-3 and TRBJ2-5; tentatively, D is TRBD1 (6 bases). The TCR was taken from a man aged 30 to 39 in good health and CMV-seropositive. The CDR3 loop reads CASSPMARGETQYF. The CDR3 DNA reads TGTGCCAGCAGCCCCATGGCCAGGGGAGAGACCCAGTACTTC.